This T cell receptor delta chain is drawn from a study of γδ T cells in repeated Plasmodium falciparum infection. The wider study: The natural-infection arm compared Malian children under seasonal malaria with matched Australian children.

Broader study findings: Compared with Australian children, Malian Vdelta2-negative repertoires seemed more clonal, less diverse, less shared. In Vdelta2-negative, largely Vdelta1+, gammadelta repertoires, repeated controlled infections appeared to drive clonal selection waves. Over time and infection, Vgamma9/Vdelta2+ repertoires remained highly stable and polyclonal.

CDR1 TSWWSYY and CDR2 QGS come from the germline V gene. The CDR3 has 25 amino acids. The trim removed 0 bases at V and 0 bases at J, leaving 27 bases unmatched. TCRdb re-called the multiplex PCR reads via CATT. The sample lists 50,000 or so delta-chain clones, 1.6% occurring once. Vgamma9/Vdelta2+ and Vdelta2-negative gammadelta T cells were flow-sorted from PBMC for bulk sequencing. This clone was observed many times. No antigen is known for it. Other DNA sequences in the same sample also yield this CDR3. The source material was gamma-delta T cells from blood. The chain employs TRDV1 and TRDJ1; TRDD3 aligns across 11 bases. The TCR comes from a pool of human donors (malaria-infected and uninfected, not separated). In DNA, the CDR3 is TGTGCTCTTGGGGAACTCCCGTATCCTACCGGCAAAGAACTGGGGGATATCTCAGACACCGATAAACTCATCTTT. Its protein is CALGELPYPTGKELGDISDTDKLIF.